This T cell receptor (beta chain) was obtained from a study of CD8 T cells in ankylosing spondylitis. The CDR3 runs to 17 residues. Per germline, CDR1 MGHRA and CDR2 YSYEKL. Unmatched junction bases numbered 8, after V lost 2 bases and J lost 5 bases. TCRdb reprocessed the 5' RACE reads via MiXCR and lists one record per CDR3 protein. The sample contains 250,000 to 300,000 distinct CDR3 sequences, 20% of which appear only once. This sequence joins TRBV4-1 and TRBJ2-2; 10 nucleotides agree with TRBD2. The sequence came from a male donor with ankylosing spondylitis or in good health (not recorded which). Sequenced input: blood, either unsorted or a sorted T cell fraction (not recorded which). CDR3 protein: CASSQTKLAGWTGELFF. The CDR3 coding sequence is TGCGCCAGCAGCCAAACTAAACTAGCGGGATGGACCGGGGAGCTGTTTTTT.